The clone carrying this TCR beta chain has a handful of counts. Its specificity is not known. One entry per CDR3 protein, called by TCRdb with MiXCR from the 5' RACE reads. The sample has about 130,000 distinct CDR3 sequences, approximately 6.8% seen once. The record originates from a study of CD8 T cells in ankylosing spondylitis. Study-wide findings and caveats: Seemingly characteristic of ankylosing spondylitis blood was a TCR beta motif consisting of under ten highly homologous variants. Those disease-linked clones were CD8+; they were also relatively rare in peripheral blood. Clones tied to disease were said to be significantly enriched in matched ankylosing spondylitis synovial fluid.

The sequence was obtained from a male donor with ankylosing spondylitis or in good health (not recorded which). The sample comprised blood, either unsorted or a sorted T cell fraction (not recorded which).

The DNA of the CDR3 is TGTGCCAGCAGCCCGACCAGACTAGCGGGAGGGCAAGAGACCCAGTACTTC. It translates to CASSPTRLAGGQETQYF. The V and J genes are TRBV7-3 and TRBJ2-5; 14 positions match TRBD2. The trim removed 5 bases at V and 2 bases at J, leaving 7 bases unmatched. The CDR3 contains 17 residues. The germline CDR1 and CDR2 sequences are SGHTA and FQGTGA.